The rows below give T cell receptor beta chains drawn from one sample of a study of blood T cell repertoires in COVID-19. Clones were read by immunoSEQ multiplex PCR, and TCRdb kept only the in-frame ones, dropping some. The table has 95,000 to 150,000 clones, around 81% seen once; the top ten hold 3.8%. Sequencing was done on a sample of peripheral blood. These receptors were taken from a woman in her 50s with acute or convalescent COVID-19. The CDR3 runs from the conserved cysteine through the conserved F or W. D genes are given only for firm matches. A row's size may be missing; if present it is once, few, many or a size class.

v_gene: TRBV7-2; j_gene: TRBJ1-6; abundance: .; d_gene: .; CDR3aa: CASSSRVVTSYNSPLHF; CDR3nt: TGTGCCAGCAGCTCCAGGGTCGTTACCTCCTATAATTCACCCCTCCACTTT
v_gene: TRBV7-9; j_gene: TRBJ2-2; abundance: .; d_gene: .; CDR3aa: CASSQDPGTNTGELFF; CDR3nt: TGTGCCAGCAGCCAAGACCCGGGGACGAACACCGGGGAGCTGTTTTTT
v_gene: TRBV28; j_gene: TRBJ2-7; abundance: .; d_gene: TRBD1; CDR3aa: CASSRDSQDEQYF; CDR3nt: TGTGCCAGCAGCCGGGACAGCCAGGACGAGCAGTACTTC
v_gene: TRBV27; j_gene: TRBJ1-1; abundance: .; d_gene: .; CDR3aa: CASSFRGGGGQVGKTEAFF; CDR3nt: TGTGCCAGCAGTTTTAGGGGAGGGGGGGGGCAAGTGGGAAAGACTGAAGCTTTCTTT
v_gene: TRBV5-4; j_gene: TRBJ2-7; abundance: once; d_gene: .; CDR3aa: CASSRTSGEQYF; CDR3nt: TGTGCCAGCAGCAGAACTAGTGGAGAGCAGTACTTC
v_gene: TRBV11-3; j_gene: TRBJ2-7; abundance: .; d_gene: .; CDR3aa: CASSLASGEQYF; CDR3nt: TGTGCCAGCAGCTTAGCATCGGGCGAGCAGTACTTC
v_gene: TRBV30; j_gene: TRBJ2-2; abundance: .; d_gene: .; CDR3aa: CACLGGPGELFF; CDR3nt: TGTGCCTGCCTAGGAGGTCCCGGGGAGCTGTTTTTT
v_gene: TRBV28; j_gene: TRBJ2-1; abundance: .; d_gene: TRBD2; CDR3aa: CASSPPGLAGSEQFF; CDR3nt: TGTGCCAGCAGCCCTCCGGGACTAGCGGGATCGGAGCAGTTCTTC
v_gene: TRBV27; j_gene: TRBJ2-1; abundance: .; d_gene: TRBD1; CDR3aa: CATAGGQGAYNEQFF; CDR3nt: TGTGCCACCGCCGGAGGACAGGGGGCCTACAATGAGCAGTTCTTC
v_gene: TRBV6-5; j_gene: TRBJ1-1; abundance: few; d_gene: .; CDR3aa: CASRDPGRDTEAFF; CDR3nt: TGTGCCAGCAGGGACCCCGGGCGGGACACTGAAGCTTTCTTT
v_gene: TRBV24-1; j_gene: TRBJ2-1; abundance: .; d_gene: TRBD1; CDR3aa: CATSDLWHSGGNEQFF; CDR3nt: TGTGCCACCAGTGATTTGTGGCATTCAGGGGGAAATGAGCAGTTCTTC
v_gene: TRBV18; j_gene: TRBJ2-7; abundance: .; d_gene: .; CDR3aa: CASSPNDEGWQYF; CDR3nt: TGTGCCAGCTCACCAAACGATGAGGGCTGGCAGTACTTC
v_gene: TRBV28; j_gene: TRBJ2-6; abundance: .; d_gene: .; CDR3aa: CATLSGANVLTF; CDR3nt: TGTGCCACCTTGTCTGGGGCCAACGTCCTGACTTTC
v_gene: TRBV3-1/TRBV3-2; j_gene: TRBJ1-4; abundance: .; d_gene: TRBD1; CDR3aa: CASSRTGTGLEKLFF; CDR3nt: TGTGCCAGCAGCCGAACCGGGACAGGGCTTGAAAAACTGTTTTTT
v_gene: TRBV20-1; j_gene: TRBJ1-4; abundance: .; d_gene: .; CDR3aa: CSAPQFEKLFF; CDR3nt: TGCAGTGCTCCCCAGTTTGAAAAACTGTTTTTT
v_gene: TRBV7-3; j_gene: TRBJ1-1; abundance: few; d_gene: TRBD1; CDR3aa: CASSLDRDTEAFF; CDR3nt: TGTGCCAGCAGCTTAGACAGGGACACTGAAGCTTTCTTT
v_gene: TRBV20-1; j_gene: TRBJ2-5; abundance: .; d_gene: .; CDR3aa: CGIRGIETQYF; CDR3nt: TGCGGTATCCGGGGGATCGAGACCCAGTACTTC
v_gene: TRBV6-4; j_gene: TRBJ1-4; abundance: once; d_gene: TRBD1; CDR3aa: CARPTGTGDPTTNEKLFF; CDR3nt: TGTGCCAGACCTACCGGGACAGGGGACCCAACAACTAATGAAAAACTGTTTTTT
v_gene: TRBV9; j_gene: TRBJ2-7; abundance: .; d_gene: .; CDR3aa: CASSQAGHPYEQYF; CDR3nt: TGTGCCAGCAGCCAAGCGGGACACCCGTACGAGCAGTACTTC